The present T cell receptor (beta chain) was sequenced within a study of cytomegalovirus exposure and HLA in healthy donors. Study-wide findings and caveats: Most observed TCR sequences were rare, whereas some public TCRs were detected in many donors. A few chains tied to CMV proved CMV antigen-specific in vitro.

Trimming took 5 bases from V and 0 from J, leaving 8 bases between them. There are 15 residues in the CDR3. CDR1 and CDR2 (germline): MNHEY, SMNVEV (reference sequence). Remarks on this clone: The antigen remains unidentified.

Repertoires were generated with immunoSEQ multiplex PCR, while TCRdb's copy carries only in-frame clones and drops some. Among roughly 270,000 clones, around nine tenths were seen once, and the ten largest hold 0.92%. The chain combines TRBV27 with TRBJ1-6; no clear D. The source is a woman younger than 30 in good health and CMV-seronegative. The sequencing input was PBMCs. The CDR3 sequence: CASSTWSSYNSPLHF. The CDR3 DNA reads TGTGCCAGCAGTACGTGGAGCTCCTATAATTCACCCCTCCACTTT.